This TCR beta chain is drawn from a study of T-cell reconstitution after alpha-beta-depleted transplantation in children (dated by TCRdb to the mid-2010s). Looking at the study overall: T-cell immune reconstitution after TCRalphabeta/CD19-depleted allogeneic hematopoietic cell transplantation in children was quantitatively tracked in the study by means of TCR repertoire profiling. General study outcomes and caveats: Over the following months the frequencies of hyperexpanded clones went down, and after one year T-cell counts and TCRbeta diversity were mostly credited to newly produced T cells. The high TCRbeta diversity at day 60 in some patients was ascribed to recipient T cells and intrathymic progenitors that had survived conditioning. The apparently early recovery of alphabetaT-cell counts about two months after transplant reportedly depended on only several hundred rapidly expanded clones that came from non-depleted graft cells.

The sample's treatment or condition label, in plain terms: allogeneic hematopoietic cell transplantation with graft depleted of TCRalphabeta T cells and CD19 B cells. The children who served as transplant recipients had been given grafts of TCRalphabeta/CD19-depleted allogeneic hematopoietic cells. Relative to germline, V is missing 3 bases and J is missing 8 bases, with 13 bases of the junction outside any gene match. From the cysteine up to the phenylalanine, the CDR3 has a length of 17 residues. The CDR3 DNA has 51 bases and is translated from base 1. According to the germline V gene (reference sequence), CDR1 reads LNHNV and CDR2 reads YYDKDF. The library was obtained by PCR. TCRdb lists the instrument as Illumina HiSeq 2500. Molecular barcoding was employed in the preparation of TCR libraries, with unique molecular identifiers being used to normalize TCRbeta repertoire quantification. The public reads were reanalyzed by TCRdb: fastp trimming at Q25, MiXCR alignment, in-frame beta chains only. Rows merge per CDR3 protein into single entries with the most common DNA and genes. This sample gives around 370,000 distinct CDR3 sequences in total; 15% to 20% of them show up just once. The top ten hold approximately 38% of the sample.

As concerns this clonotype: Its antigen is unknown. Base qualities are not at hand, and no much larger clone is one base apart.

The material was PBMCs, mostly from graft donor cells, obtained 360 days after TCRalphabeta/CD19-depleted stem cell transplant. The sequence was obtained from a male patient aged 2-15 years who had a stem cell transplant for acute lymphoblastic leukemia, so the T cells may come from the graft donor. This sequence uses TRBV15 and TRBJ2-1, with TRBD2 matching 10 junction bases. The sequenced DNA is TGTGCCACCAGCAGGGACTTTTTTAGCGGGAGGACAGATGAGCAGTTCTTC. This gives the protein CATSRDFFSGRTDEQFF.